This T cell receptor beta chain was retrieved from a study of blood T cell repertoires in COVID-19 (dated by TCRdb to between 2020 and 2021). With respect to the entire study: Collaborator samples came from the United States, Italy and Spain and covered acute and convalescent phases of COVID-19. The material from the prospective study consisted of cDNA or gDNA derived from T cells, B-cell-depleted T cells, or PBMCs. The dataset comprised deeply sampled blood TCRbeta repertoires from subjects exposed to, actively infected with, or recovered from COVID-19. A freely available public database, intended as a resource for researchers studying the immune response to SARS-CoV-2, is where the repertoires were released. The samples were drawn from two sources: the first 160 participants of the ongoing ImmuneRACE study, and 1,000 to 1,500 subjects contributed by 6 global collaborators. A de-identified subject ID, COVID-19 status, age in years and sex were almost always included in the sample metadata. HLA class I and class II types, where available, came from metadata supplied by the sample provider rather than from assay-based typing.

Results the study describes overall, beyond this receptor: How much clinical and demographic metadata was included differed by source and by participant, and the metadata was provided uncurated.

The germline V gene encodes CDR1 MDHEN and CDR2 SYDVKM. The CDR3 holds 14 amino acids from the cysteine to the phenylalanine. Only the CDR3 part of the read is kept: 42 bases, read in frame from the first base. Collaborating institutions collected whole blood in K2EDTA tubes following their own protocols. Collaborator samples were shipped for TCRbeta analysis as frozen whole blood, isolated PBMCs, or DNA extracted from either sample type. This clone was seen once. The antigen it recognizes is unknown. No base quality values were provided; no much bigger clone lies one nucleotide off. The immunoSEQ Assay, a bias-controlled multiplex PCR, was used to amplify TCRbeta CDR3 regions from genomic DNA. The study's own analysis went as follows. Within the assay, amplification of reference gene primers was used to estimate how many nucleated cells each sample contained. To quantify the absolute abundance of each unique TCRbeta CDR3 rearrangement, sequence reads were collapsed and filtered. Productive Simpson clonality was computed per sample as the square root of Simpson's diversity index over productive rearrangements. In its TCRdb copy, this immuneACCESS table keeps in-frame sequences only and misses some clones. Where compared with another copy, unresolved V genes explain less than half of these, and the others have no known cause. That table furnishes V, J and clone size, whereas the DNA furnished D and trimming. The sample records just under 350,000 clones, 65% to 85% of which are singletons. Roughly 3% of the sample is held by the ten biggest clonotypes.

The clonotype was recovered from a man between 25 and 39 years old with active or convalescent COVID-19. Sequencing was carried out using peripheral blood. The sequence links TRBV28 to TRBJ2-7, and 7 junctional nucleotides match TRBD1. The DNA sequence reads TGTTCCACGGGACAGACGGAACCTGGGGGCGAGCAGTACTTC. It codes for CSTGQTEPGGEQYF.